The source of this TCR beta chain is a study of cytomegalovirus exposure and HLA in healthy donors. Use of 60 Vbeta and 13 Jbeta primers characterized the PCR. Under the authors' procedure: A later analysis counted around 74 million unique TCR beta chains, around 11 million shared. The repertoire was sequenced with immunoSEQ multiplex PCR; TCRdb's copy has only in-frame clones and lacks some. V and J calls and clone size are copied from that table; D and trimming were computed from the DNA. The sample includes some 170,000 clones, roughly 80% of them seen just once. Trimming at V came to 2 bases and at J to 0 bases, leaving 4 bases not matched to a gene. Per germline, CDR1 MNHNS and CDR2 SASEGT. The CDR3 length is 16 residues.

The sample consisted of PBMCs. The source of this sequence is a man aged 25 to 40 in good health and CMV-seropositive. The gene calls are TRBV6-1 and TRBJ2-5, with TRBD2 identical over 9 bases. CDR3 sequence: CASSERAGGYQETQYF. The DNA for the CDR3 is TGTGCCAGCAGTGAAAGGGCGGGGGGGTACCAAGAGACCCAGTACTTC.